The TCR beta chain under discussion was sequenced for a study of blood T cells in healthy people across ages. V was cut by 2 bases and J by 4 bases, with 13 bases left in between. This CDR3 has 14 residues. Germline V gene data show CDR1 as DFQATT and CDR2 as SNEGSKA (reference sequence). Using a J-beta primer mix together with a sample-barcoded 5' primer, a second PCR was run for about 6 to 11 cycles. TCRdb recomputed calls from the 5' RACE reads with MiXCR, one row per CDR3 protein. The sample shows around 1,800,000 distinct CDR3 sequences, about 39% of them seen only once. The V gene is TRBV20-1, the J gene TRBJ2-3; a possible D gene is TRBD2 (6 bases). The TCR was taken from a human donor in good health. Sequenced: blood. CDR3 in amino acids: CSARRDSVPDTQYF. The CDR3 DNA sequence: TGCAGTGCTAGACGGGACTCTGTACCAGATACGCAGTATTTT.